This is a list of T cell receptor beta chains from one sample in a study of shared clonotypes between healthy human individuals. Repertoires were generated with immunoSEQ multiplex PCR, while TCRdb's copy carries only in-frame clones and drops some. The sample holds about 2.4 million clones; approximately 92% are singletons and the top ten take roughly 0.14%. Sequences were obtained from naive CD4+ T cells sorted from blood. The source of these receptors is a man between 18 and 29 years old in good health. CDR3s include the opening cysteine and the closing phenylalanine or tryptophan. Each record gives: J gene, V gene, CDR3 protein.

J: TRBJ2-7; V: TRBV18; CDR3: CASSPPSGVGEQYF
J: TRBJ2-2; V: TRBV6-5; CDR3: CASSYVGGSTGELFF
J: TRBJ2-1; V: TRBV7-9; CDR3: CASSLDRLVGEQFF
J: TRBJ1-2; V: TRBV7-9; CDR3: CASSPREGYGYTF
J: TRBJ2-4; V: TRBV19; CDR3: CASMGRELGKNIQYF
J: TRBJ2-7; V: TRBV30; CDR3: CAWSVLGETYF
J: TRBJ1-1; V: TRBV6-5; CDR3: CATYRPQGYTEAFF
J: TRBJ2-7; V: TRBV30; CDR3: CAWEWSGESGMARQYF
J: TRBJ2-5; V: TRBV5-6; CDR3: CASSWGGLAVQETQYF
J: TRBJ1-5; V: TRBV7-9; CDR3: CASSFGDRDQQPQHF
J: TRBJ2-3; V: TRBV25-1; CDR3: CASSPNLAGYTDTQYF
J: TRBJ2-5; V: TRBV5-4; CDR3: CASSPGLDRGMETQYF
J: TRBJ2-3; V: TRBV27; CDR3: CASKSLYTDTQYF
J: TRBJ2-3; V: TRBV6-5; CDR3: CASSAGSTDTQYF
J: TRBJ2-7; V: TRBV2; CDR3: CASREQTLPSYEQYF
J: TRBJ2-3; V: TRBV10-3; CDR3: CAIRPSTGIFDTQYF
J: TRBJ2-7; V: TRBV5-1; CDR3: CASRRTSGPYEQYF
J: TRBJ2-2; V: TRBV19; CDR3: CASSIGRVGELFF
J: TRBJ1-6; V: TRBV6-5; CDR3: CASSSVPQNSPLHF
J: TRBJ2-1; V: TRBV10-2; CDR3: CASNPRGIQYNEQFF
J: TRBJ1-2; V: TRBV27; CDR3: CASPLGRELGGYTF
J: TRBJ2-7; V: TRBV5-1; CDR3: CASSPEGTTLPYEQYF
J: TRBJ1-2; V: TRBV18; CDR3: CASSPRQGDYGYTF
J: TRBJ1-4; V: TRBV9; CDR3: CASSSVEMGQGREKLFF
J: TRBJ2-5; V: TRBV5-1; CDR3: CASSLGTNQETQYF
J: TRBJ2-7; V: TRBV12-5; CDR3: CASSLLAGGIPYEQYF
J: TRBJ1-2; V: TRBV9; CDR3: CASSVSGNWGYTF
J: -; V: TRBV6-5; CDR3: CASKEASGGNYEQYF
J: TRBJ2-5; V: TRBV13; CDR3: CASNRGQETQYF
J: TRBJ1-1; V: TRBV2; CDR3: CASSVGPSNTEAFF
J: TRBJ1-5; V: TRBV28; CDR3: CASSLGRVGNQPQHF
J: TRBJ2-3; V: TRBV9; CDR3: CASSVGDYGRHTQYF
J: TRBJ2-1; V: TRBV6-1; CDR3: CASSGGSLYYEQFF
J: TRBJ1-5; V: TRBV5-6; CDR3: CASSLGGTLSNQPQHF
J: TRBJ2-7; V: TRBV5-1; CDR3: CASSPGDRSSYEQYF
J: TRBJ1-4; V: TRBV4-1; CDR3: CASRTFSGATNEKLFF
J: TRBJ2-5; V: TRBV5-4; CDR3: CATNSGGSRETQYF
J: TRBJ2-6; V: TRBV6-5; CDR3: CASSYGGGSGANVLTF
J: TRBJ2-7; V: TRBV5-3; CDR3: CARSRLAGSLQYEQYF
J: TRBJ2-7; V: TRBV7-6; CDR3: CASSLSPRDEQYF
J: TRBJ1-6; V: TRBV6-1; CDR3: CASRTMTMGNSPLHF
J: TRBJ2-3; V: TRBV30; CDR3: CAWSPRGYYTDTQYF
J: TRBJ2-5; V: TRBV11-3; CDR3: CASSLSGAYQETQYF
J: TRBJ2-7; V: TRBV6-6; CDR3: CASSYSGAYEQYF
J: TRBJ2-3; V: TRBV19; CDR3: CASSKGQGADTQYF
J: TRBJ1-2; V: TRBV6-5; CDR3: CASKVVATANYGYTF
J: TRBJ2-7; V: TRBV10-3; CDR3: CASAGTGDYEQYF
J: TRBJ2-7; V: TRBV6-1; CDR3: CASRAGSYEQYF
J: TRBJ1-3; V: TRBV18; CDR3: CASSPLTGISGNTIYF
J: TRBJ1-1; V: TRBV6-5; CDR3: CASSKRTGNTEAFF